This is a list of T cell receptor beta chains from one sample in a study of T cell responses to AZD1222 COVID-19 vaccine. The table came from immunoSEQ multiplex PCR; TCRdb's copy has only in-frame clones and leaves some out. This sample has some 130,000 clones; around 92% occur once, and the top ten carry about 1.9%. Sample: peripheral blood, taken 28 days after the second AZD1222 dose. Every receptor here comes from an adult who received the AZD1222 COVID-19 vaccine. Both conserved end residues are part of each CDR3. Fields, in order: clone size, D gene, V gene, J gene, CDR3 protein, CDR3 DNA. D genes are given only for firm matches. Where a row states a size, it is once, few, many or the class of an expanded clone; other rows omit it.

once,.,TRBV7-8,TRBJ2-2,CASSPDSFSNTGELFF,TGTGCCAGCAGCCCGGACTCGTTTTCCAACACCGGGGAGCTGTTTTTT
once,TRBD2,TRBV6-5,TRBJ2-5,CASLGGNKRAQYF,TGTGCCAGCTTGGGGGGGAACAAGAGGGCCCAGTACTTC
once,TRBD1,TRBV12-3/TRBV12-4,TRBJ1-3,CASSRGTGNTIYF,TGTGCCAGCAGCCGGGGGACAGGCAACACCATATATTTT
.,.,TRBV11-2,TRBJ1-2,CASSLAYGQNYGYTF,TGTGCCAGCAGCTTAGCATACGGACAGAACTATGGCTACACCTTC
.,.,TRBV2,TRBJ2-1,CASSEALLGKPHNEQFF,TGTGCCAGCAGTGAAGCGCTCCTCGGGAAACCACACAATGAGCAGTTCTTC
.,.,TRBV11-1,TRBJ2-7,CASSSAGLLSSYEQYF,TGTGCCAGCAGCTCCGCGGGGCTCCTGAGCTCCTACGAGCAGTACTTC
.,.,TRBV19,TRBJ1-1,CASSISVNTEAFF,TGTGCCAGTAGTATAAGCGTCAACACTGAAGCTTTCTTT
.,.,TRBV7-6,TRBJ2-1,CASSLGGEDSPNEQFF,TGTGCCAGCAGCTTAGGGGGGGAAGACAGTCCCAATGAGCAGTTCTTC
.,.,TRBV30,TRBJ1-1,CAWAGVNTEAFF,TGTGCCTGGGCGGGGGTGAACACTGAAGCTTTCTTT
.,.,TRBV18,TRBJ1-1,CASSPPGGTEAFF,TGTGCCAGCTCACCACCGGGCGGAACTGAAGCTTTCTTT
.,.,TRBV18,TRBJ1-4,CASSPEDGEKLFF,TGTGCCAGCTCACCCGAGGACGGGGAAAAACTGTTTTTT
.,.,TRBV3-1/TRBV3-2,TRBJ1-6,CASSREGSYNSPLHF,TGTGCCAGCAGCCGGGAAGGGTCCTATAATTCACCCCTCCACTTT
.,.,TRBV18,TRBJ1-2,CASSPNTVNYGYTF,TGTGCCAGCTCACCCAACACAGTCAACTATGGCTACACCTTC
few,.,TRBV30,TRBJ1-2,CAWSLRGADGYTF,TGTGCCTGGAGTCTCCGAGGGGCCGATGGCTACACCTTC
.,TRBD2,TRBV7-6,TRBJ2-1,CASSLAGSGGSYNEQFF,TGTGCCAGCAGCTTAGCGGGTAGCGGGGGTTCCTACAATGAGCAGTTCTTC
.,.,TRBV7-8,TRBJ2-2,CASSLDVNTGELFF,TGTGCCAGCAGCTTAGATGTGAACACCGGGGAGCTGTTTTTT
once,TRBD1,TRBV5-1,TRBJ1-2,CASSPDRGYGYTF,TGCGCCAGCAGCCCGGACAGGGGGTATGGCTACACCTTC
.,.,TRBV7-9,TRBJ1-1,CASSLITRPEAFF,TGTGCCAGCAGCTTAATAACCCGTCCTGAAGCTTTCTTT
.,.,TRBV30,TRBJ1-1,CAWSRPDRTNTEAFF,TGTGCCTGGAGTCGCCCCGACAGGACGAACACTGAAGCTTTCTTT
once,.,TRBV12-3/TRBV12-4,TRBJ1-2,CASRKASHYGYTF,TGTGCCAGCAGAAAAGCCTCTCACTATGGCTACACCTTC
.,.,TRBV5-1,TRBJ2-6,CASSRGSSGANVLTF,TGCGCCAGCAGCCGAGGAAGTTCTGGGGCCAACGTCCTGACTTTC
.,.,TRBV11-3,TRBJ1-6,CASSLDPTAKTPLHF,TGTGCCAGCAGCTTAGATCCCACAGCTAAGACACCCCTCCACTTT
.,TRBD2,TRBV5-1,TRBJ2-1,CASSLTSGRLNNEQLF,TGCGCCAGCAGCTTGACTAGCGGGAGGCTGAACAATGAGCAGCTCTTC
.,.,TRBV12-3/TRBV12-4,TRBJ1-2,CASTPAAGGGYTF,TGTGCCAGCACCCCGGCGGCCGGGGGTGGCTACACCTTC
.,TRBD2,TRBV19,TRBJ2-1,CASSELAGVISEQFF,TGTGCCAGTAGCGAACTAGCGGGAGTTATTAGTGAGCAGTTCTTC
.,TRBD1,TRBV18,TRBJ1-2,CASSPSWDRSYGYTF,TGTGCCAGCTCACCATCCTGGGACAGGAGCTATGGCTACACCTTC
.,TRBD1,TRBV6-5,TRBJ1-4,CASSFTGTGKDEKLFF,TGTGCCAGCAGTTTCACCGGGACAGGGAAGGACGAAAAACTGTTTTTT
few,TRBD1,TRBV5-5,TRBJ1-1,CASSLGDRGINTEAFF,TGTGCCAGCTCGCTGGGAGACAGGGGGATCAACACTGAAGCTTTCTTT
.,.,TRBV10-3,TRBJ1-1,CATRGSTEAFF,TGTGCCACCAGGGGTTCCACTGAAGCTTTCTTT
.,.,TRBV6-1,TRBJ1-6,CASSERAGYNSPLHF,TGTGCCAGCAGTGAGCGGGCCGGCTATAATTCACCCCTCCACTTT
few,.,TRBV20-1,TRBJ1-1,CSARSDREAFF,TGCAGTGCTAGGTCGGACAGAGAAGCTTTCTTT
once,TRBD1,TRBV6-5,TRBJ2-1,CASSTGTGANEQFF,TGTGCCAGCAGTACGGGGACAGGGGCCAATGAGCAGTTCTTC
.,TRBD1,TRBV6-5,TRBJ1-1,CASSRGTGLDTEAFF,TGTGCCAGCAGTCGGGGGACAGGGCTGGACACTGAAGCTTTCTTT
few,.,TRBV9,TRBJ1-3,CASSVGIPGNTIYF,TGTGCCAGCAGCGTAGGCATACCTGGAAACACCATATATTTT
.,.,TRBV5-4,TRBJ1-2,CASSLQGAHGYTF,TGTGCCAGCAGCTTGCAAGGGGCGCATGGCTACACCTTC